One sample yielded the 21 T cell receptor beta chains listed below, sequenced in a study of blood T cell repertoires in COVID-19. The method was immunoSEQ multiplex PCR; TCRdb's version includes in-frame clones alone and lacks a portion of them. This repertoire shows roughly 12,000 clones, 73% found once; its top ten account for roughly 31%. Sequencing was carried out using peripheral blood. The source is a human donor in a cohort sampled during active COVID-19.

The chain carries TRBV7-2 and TRBJ2-7; TRBD1 matches 9 bases. V trimming: 4 bases; J trimming: 6 bases; junction bases outside the gene matches: 10. CDR1 and CDR2 from the germline V gene are SGHTA and FQGNSA. CDR3 length: 15 residues. The CDR3 loop reads CASSSRPGQGSEQYF. CDR3 nucleotide sequence: TGTGCCAGCAGCTCCCGGCCGGGACAGGGAAGCGAGCAGTACTTC.

By share, this clone counts as large. The chain has TRBV28 and TRBJ1-5; the match to TRBD1 covers 10 bases. This CDR3 is built from 14 residues. CDR1 MDHEN and CDR2 SYDVKM come from the germline V gene. With V trimmed by 4 bases and J by 7 bases, 4 bases remained unmatched. CDR3 region: CASSYDRGQQPQHF. Written as DNA, the CDR3 is TGTGCCAGCAGTTACGACAGGGGGCAACAGCCCCAGCATTTT.

The V gene is TRBV3-1 (or the pseudogene TRBV3-2), the J gene TRBJ1-2; D is uncertain. In germline, CDR1 is LGHDT, CDR2 YNNKEL (reference sequence). The CDR3 totals 11 residues. V lost 1 base to trimming and J lost 8 bases, with 5 bases between them. CDR3 protein: CASSQAGGYTF. In DNA, the CDR3 is TGTGCCAGCAGCCAAGCGGGGGGCTACACCTTC.

This clone counts as medium-sized. The chain joins TRBV18 to TRBJ1-1; D unclear. Looked up from germline, CDR1 is KGHSH and CDR2 is LQKENI. This CDR3 region has 14 residues. V gave up 4 bases and J gave up 1 base, with 10 bases separating them. This chain's CDR3 is CASSLQSQNTEAFF. CDR3 DNA sequence: TGTGCCAGCTCACTACAGAGCCAGAACACTGAAGCTTTCTTT.

The V and J genes are TRBV19 and TRBJ1-1; D possibly corresponds to TRBD1 (6 bases). This CDR3 contains 15 residues. The germline V and J ends were trimmed by 6 bases and 1 base, with 15 bases remaining between them. CDR1 is LNHDA and CDR2 is SQIVND in the germline V gene (reference sequence). The CDR3 DNA reads TGTGCCAGTAGCCTCCTTTCCAGGGGGAACACTGAAGCTTTCTTT. Amino acids: CASSLLSRGNTEAFF.

This chain connects TRBV4-2 to TRBJ1-2; 10 positions agree with TRBD1. CDR3 length: 16 amino acids. The trim removed 3 bases at V and 3 bases at J, leaving 7 bases unmatched. The germline gives CDR1 LGHNA, CDR2 YNFKEQ. This CDR3 is CASSHTGTGDDYGYTF. CDR3 DNA: TGTGCCAGCAGCCATACCGGGACAGGGGATGACTATGGCTACACCTTC.

Notes on this clone: Other nucleotide sequences in the sample specify the same CDR3. V is TRBV30 and J is TRBJ1-4, with D possibly matching TRBD1 (6 bases). Trimming removed 3 bases at V and 0 bases at J, with 11 bases between. Germline V gives CDR1 GTSNPN, CDR2 SVGIG (reference sequence). The CDR3 contains 15 residues. CDR3 sequence (DNA): TGTGCCTGGAGCCCGTGGACAGCAACTAATGAAAAACTGTTTTTT. The encoded protein is CAWSPWTATNEKLFF.

The CDR3 is CSASDLAAGDTQYF. In nucleotides, the CDR3 is TGCAGTGCTAGTGATTTGGCAGCGGGGGATACGCAGTATTTT. This chain uses TRBV20-1 with TRBJ2-3, with 7 nucleotides matching TRBD2. The V and J ends lost 3 bases and 6 bases, in that order; junction bases with no gene match: 9. This CDR3 has 14 residues. Per germline, CDR1 DFQATT and CDR2 SNEGSKA (reference sequence).

The V call is TRBV20-1, the J call TRBJ1-5; 8 nucleotides line up with TRBD1. The CDR3 sequence is 17 residues long. Germline V gene sequence: CDR1 DFQATT, CDR2 SNEGSKA (reference sequence). The V and J ends lost 3 bases and 1 base, in that order; junction bases with no gene match: 11. CDR3 in DNA: TGCAGTGCTAGTGGGGGTGGGCAGGGGGCGAGCAATCAGCCCCAGCATTTT. Translation gives CSASGGGQGASNQPQHF.

The V call is TRBV27, the J call TRBJ2-5; the match to TRBD1 covers 9 bases. J lost 5 bases, V lost 0 bases, and 7 bases had no gene match. Germline V CDR1 and CDR2: MNHEY, SMNVEV (reference sequence). The CDR3 loop spans 16 amino acids. The CDR3 here is CASSLSGVTGGETQYF. CDR3 bases: TGTGCCAGCAGTTTATCGGGCGTGACAGGGGGGGAGACCCAGTACTTC.

This clone has only a few counts. CDR3 sequence: CASSVGGHTGELFF. DNA of the CDR3: TGTGCCAGCAGCGTAGGAGGGCACACCGGGGAGCTGTTTTTT. The rearrangement links TRBV9 to TRBJ2-2; a possible D gene is TRBD2 (5 bases). The V gene's germline CDR1 is SGDLS and CDR2 YYNGEE. Trimming removed 0 bases at V and 3 bases at J, with 6 bases between. The CDR3 contains 14 residues. Together with reference TRBV9 and TRBJ2-2, the CDR3 gives the full variable domain: DSGVTQTPKHLITATGQRVTLRCSPRSGDLSVYWYQQSLDQGLQFLIQYYNGEERAKGNILERFSAQQFPDLHSELNLSSLELGDSALYFCASSVGGHTGELFFGEGSRLTVL.

As DNA, the CDR3 is TGTGCCAGCAGCCCTCGAGCGGGGGGCGGTTACGAGCAGTACTTC. Protein product: CASSPRAGGGYEQYF. The V gene is TRBV9, the J gene TRBJ2-7; 9 bases agree with TRBD2. The trim removed 4 bases at V and 4 bases at J, leaving 9 bases unmatched. The CDR3 has 15 residues. CDR1 SGDLS and CDR2 YYNGEE come from the germline V gene.

This chain uses TRBV6-6 with TRBJ2-3; 10 nucleotides match TRBD2. In germline, CDR1 is MNHNY, CDR2 SVGAGI (reference sequence). The CDR3 has 16 amino acids. The junction had 7 bases not matched to a gene; V was cut back by 5 bases and J by 2 bases. CDR3 nucleotides: TGTGCCAGCAGTCACTTTAGCGGGGGGTACACAGATACGCAGTATTTT. The encoded protein is CASSHFSGGYTDTQYF.

The sample holds one count of this clone. The V gene is TRBV12-3 or TRBV12-4, the J gene TRBJ2-7; TRBD2 might be the D (6 bases). The CDR3 consists of 13 residues. The V and J ends lost 6 bases and 1 base respectively, with 10 bases between them. The CDR3 region is CASSHGGSYEQYF. The CDR3 bases are TGTGCCAGCAGCCACGGGGGTTCCTACGAGCAGTACTTC.

The chain joins TRBV2 to TRBJ1-6; 10 bases are shared with TRBD1. This CDR3 region has 15 residues. From germline, CDR1 is SNHLY and CDR2 FYNNEI. Trimming removed 3 bases from V and 6 bases from J; junction bases left unmatched: 2. CDR3 region: CASSERTGGNSPLHF. CDR3 nucleotides: TGTGCCAGCAGTGAGAGGACAGGGGGTAATTCACCCCTCCACTTT.

The CDR3 region is CAAALAGGPTDTQYF. The CDR3 DNA reads TGTGCCGCTGCGCTAGCGGGAGGGCCCACAGATACGCAGTATTTT. The chain carries TRBV7-2 and TRBJ2-3; 12 bases line up with TRBD2. Germline trimming cut 11 bases from V and 2 bases from J; bases unmatched to any gene: 8. Germline CDR1 reads SGHTA; CDR2 reads FQGNSA. The length of the CDR3 is 15 residues.

The chain recombines TRBV7-9 with TRBJ1-4; D is undetermined. Between the trimmed V and J ends, which lost 2 bases and 6 bases, there was a span of 10 bases. The CDR3 spans 14 residues. Germline V gene lookup returns CDR1 SEHNR and CDR2 FQNEAQ (reference sequence). The CDR3 coding sequence is TGTGCCAGCAGCTTAATGGCGGTCCATGAAAAACTGTTTTTT. This encodes CASSLMAVHEKLFF.

This clone showed up just a few times. This chain links TRBV15 with TRBJ2-1; tentative D call: TRBD1 (6 bases). The V end lost 0 bases, the J end lost 3 bases, and 15 bases lay between the germline ends. The germline V gene encodes CDR1 LNHNV and CDR2 YYDKDF (reference sequence). CDR3 length: 17 amino acids. The DNA of the CDR3 is TGTGCCACCAGCAGAGATCAGGGACAAGGGCTCTACAATGAGCAGTTCTTC. Encoded protein: CATSRDQGQGLYNEQFF.

This clone appeared a single time. The chain links TRBV11-3 to TRBJ2-2; 10 nucleotides line up with TRBD2. Trimming cost V 5 bases and J 6 bases; bases outside gene matches: 6. The germline V gene has CDR1 SGHNT and CDR2 YENEEA. The CDR3 contains 15 residues. The CDR3: CASSLGLAGAGELFF. As DNA, the CDR3 is TGTGCCAGCAGCCTAGGGCTAGCGGGGGCCGGGGAGCTGTTTTTT.

The chain uses TRBV6-5 and TRBJ2-2, with 9 positions matching TRBD2. After removal of 0 bases from V and 5 bases from J, the junction contained 1 base not matched to a gene. This CDR3 spans 15 amino acids. Germline loops: CDR1 MNHEY, CDR2 SVGAGI. CDR3 protein: CASSYSAGGTGELFF. The CDR3 DNA is TGTGCCAGCAGTTACTCTGCGGGGGGGACCGGGGAGCTGTTTTTT.

The CDR3 spells CASSSSQGNYGYTF. DNA for the CDR3: TGTGCCAGCAGCTCTAGTCAGGGCAACTATGGCTACACCTTC. The chain recombines TRBV5-5 with TRBJ1-2; tentative D call: TRBD1 (5 bases). The germline V gene encodes CDR1 SGHKS and CDR2 YYEKEE (reference sequence). This CDR3 has 14 residues. Trimming pared 3 bases from V and 2 bases from J, leaving 11 bases between.